The present entry profiles one T cell receptor beta chain with its context. Its antigen remains unidentified. These data originate in a study of cytomegalovirus exposure and HLA in healthy donors. Overall study findings and caveats: Across donors, most TCRs were seen rarely, yet some public ones were widespread. As was reported, the classifier diagnosed cytomegalovirus status with high specificity and sensitivity. Later, an analysis found that TCR clusters from the first cohort tended to co-occur in the 120 validation repertoires. In vitro, a few CMV-associated chains proved specific for CMV antigens.

The method was immunoSEQ multiplex PCR; TCRdb's version includes in-frame clones alone and lacks a portion of them. The sample carries 100,000 to 150,000 clones, 89% recorded once. The CDR3 length is 14 residues. V lost 6 bases and J lost 1; bases outside the gene matches: 4. In germline, CDR1 is ENHRY, CDR2 SYGVKD. The clonotype comes from a woman aged 18-29 years in good health and CMV-seronegative. The sample comprised PBMCs. This chain joins TRBV10-3 and TRBJ1-1, with 8 bases fitting TRBD1. CDR3 nucleotides: TGTGCCATCAGGACAGGGGACAAGAACACTGAAGCTTTCTTT. This sequence encodes CAIRTGDKNTEAFF.